These 30 T cell receptor beta chains were sequenced from one sample in a study of human T cells and chemical hapten exposure. Time point reported: pre-sensitization, week 0. Regarding treatment: therapeutic diphenylcyclopropenone sensitization with weekly scalp DPC. In TCRdb, the RACE reads were re-called with MiXCR into one record per CDR3 protein. The repertoire includes roughly 120,000 distinct CDR3 sequences, roughly 14% of them detected once, and around 2.8% sits in the top ten. The specimen comprised whole blood, sampled in connection with sensitization to the hapten diphenylcyclopropenone (DPC). These receptors were taken from a young woman with alopecia areata. Some clones in this sample may be carry-over from other donors' samples.

This clonotype was observed a few times. V gene TRBV27 combines with J gene TRBJ2-1; D is unresolved. V was clipped by 5 bases and J by 5 bases, with 10 bases between them. From germline, CDR1 is MNHEY and CDR2 SMNVEV (reference sequence). This CDR3 is built from 13 residues. The CDR3 region is CASSLYWNNEQFF. The DNA for the CDR3 is TGTGCCAGCAGTCTTTACTGGAACAATGAGCAGTTCTTC.

This clonotype showed up many times. The rearrangement links TRBV18 to TRBJ2-3; TRBD2 is a possible D gene (7 bases). Germline V gives CDR1 KGHSH, CDR2 LQKENI. V lost 3 bases and J lost 0, with 13 bases in between. The CDR3 runs 16 residues. As DNA, the CDR3 is TGTGCCAGCTCACCGGGCGGGGGCGGAAGCACAGATACGCAGTATTTT. Encoded protein: CASSPGGGGSTDTQYF.

The chain carries TRBV5-6 and TRBJ2-7; either TRBD1 or TRBD2 may fit D (5 bases each). This CDR3 contains 14 residues. The germline gives CDR1 SGHDT, CDR2 YYEEEE. Trimming took off 0 bases at V and 2 bases at J, with 9 bases between the two ends. In DNA, the CDR3 is TGTGCCAGCAGCTTGGGGGGACCAGCCTACGAGCAGTACTTC. It specifies CASSLGGPAYEQYF.

The chain employs TRBV2 and TRBJ2-7; weak D call: TRBD2 (6 bases). V lost 6 bases to trimming and J lost 0 bases, with 15 bases between them. This CDR3 comprises 15 residues. Germline CDR1 is SNHLY and CDR2 is FYNNEI. The CDR3 DNA follows: TGTGCCAGCAGAGCGCTCCCGACTAGCTCCTACGAGCAGTACTTC. Translating gives CASRALPTSSYEQYF. The full variable domain, rest sourced from reference TRBV2 and TRBJ2-7, is EPEVTQTPSHQVTQMGQEVILRCVPISNHLYFYWYRQILGQKVEFLVSFYNNEISEKSEIFDDQFSVERPDGSNFTLKIRSTKLEDSAMYFCASRALPTSSYEQYFGPGTRLTVT.

This clonotype was found many times. This chain connects TRBV2 to TRBJ2-1; the match to TRBD1 covers 8 bases. CDR1 and CDR2 (germline): SNHLY, FYNNEI. V trimming: 5 bases; J trimming: 0 bases; junction bases outside the gene matches: 3. The CDR3 is 15 amino acids. CDR3 coding DNA: TGTGCCAGCAGTCAGGACAGGGACTCCTACAATGAGCAGTTCTTC. It specifies CASSQDRDSYNEQFF.

The chain uses TRBV25-1 and TRBJ1-6, with 7 bases fitting TRBD1. There are 14 residues in the CDR3. V shed 5 bases and J 9 bases; nucleotides not matched to a gene: 7. CDR1 and CDR2 (germline): MGHDK, SYGVNS. The CDR3 protein is CASSIQGFSSPLHF. CDR3 nucleotide sequence: TGTGCCAGCAGTATACAGGGGTTTTCTTCACCCCTCCACTTT. Using reference TRBV25-1 and TRBJ1-6 for the parts outside the CDR3, the full variable domain is EADIYQTPRYLVIGTGKKITLECSQTMGHDKMYWYQQDPGMELHLIHYSYGVNSTEKGDLSSESTVSRIRTEHFPLTLESARPSHTSQYLCASSIQGFSSPLHFGNGTRLTVT.

This clonotype occurred many times. This chain links TRBV18 with TRBJ2-7; 8 positions match TRBD2. After removal of 3 bases from V and 4 bases from J, the junction contained 5 bases not matched to a gene. The CDR3 is 14 amino acids. CDR1 KGHSH and CDR2 LQKENI come from the germline V gene. CDR3 sequence reads: CASSPRGGGYEQYF. The CDR3, as DNA: TGTGCCAGCTCACCCCGGGGGGGCGGTTACGAGCAGTACTTC.

The V call is TRBV12-3 or TRBV12-4, the J call TRBJ2-1; perhaps D is TRBD1 or TRBD2 (5 bases each). The CDR3 covers 13 residues. Trimming pared 4 bases from V and 8 bases from J, leaving 12 bases between. The CDR3 DNA follows: TGTGCCAGCAGTTCCGGGACCAACGATGAGCAGTTCTTC. This gives the protein CASSSGTNDEQFF.

This clonotype was seen more than once but under ten times. The chain links TRBV7-9 to TRBJ1-4, with unresolved D. Germline V gene data show CDR1 as SEHNR and CDR2 as FQNEAQ (reference sequence). The V end was cut by 2 bases, the J end by 5 bases, with 9 bases between. The CDR3 is made up of 14 amino acids. The CDR3 sequence is CASSLMGSNEKLFF. The CDR3 DNA follows: TGTGCCAGCAGCTTAATGGGTTCCAATGAAAAACTGTTTTTT.

This clonotype was detected ten times or more. V and J are TRBV7-9 and TRBJ1-6; 9 nucleotides match TRBD1. The CDR3 consists of 16 residues. Germline V gene sequence: CDR1 SEHNR, CDR2 FQNEAQ (reference sequence). The junction had 7 bases not matched to a gene; V was cut back by 5 bases and J by 5 bases. CDR3: CASSRSGTGNNSPLHF. CDR3 DNA sequence: TGTGCCAGCAGCCGTTCAGGGACAGGGAATAATTCACCCCTCCACTTT.

This clonotype was seen more than once but under ten times. This sequence joins TRBV7-2 and TRBJ2-1; 10 positions match TRBD2. The CDR3 spans 15 residues. Germline V CDR1 and CDR2: SGHTA, FQGNSA. V lost 2 bases and J lost 6; bases outside the gene matches: 4. The CDR3 protein is CASSLSGGAINEQFF. CDR3 coding DNA: TGTGCCAGCAGCTTAAGCGGGGGGGCCATCAATGAGCAGTTCTTC.

The table lists this clonotype with a few counts. The CDR3 sequence: CASSLSNGGRQETQYF. CDR3 coding DNA: TGTGCCAGCAGCTTATCCAACGGGGGCCGCCAAGAGACCCAGTACTTC. The chain carries TRBV7-6 and TRBJ2-5; D may be TRBD1 or TRBD2 (6 bases each). The germline V gene has CDR1 SGHVS and CDR2 FNYEAQ. There are 16 residues in the CDR3. Trimming took off 2 bases at V and 1 base at J, with 14 bases between the two ends.

A few counts support this clonotype. The chain is built from TRBV9 and TRBJ1-5; tentative D call: TRBD1 (5 bases). The CDR3 loop spans 14 amino acids. Trimming pared 3 bases from V and 1 base from J, leaving 8 bases between. The germline V gene encodes CDR1 SGDLS and CDR2 YYNGEE. The CDR3 DNA follows: TGTGCCAGCAGCGCACGGGACAGCAATCAGCCCCAGCATTTT. This translates into CASSARDSNQPQHF.

In its sample, this clonotype was seen a few times. The chain has TRBV29-1 and TRBJ2-1; TRBD2 matches at 12 bases. CDR3 length: 16 amino acids. Per germline, CDR1 SQVTM and CDR2 ANQGSEA. V lost 5 bases and J lost 8; bases outside the gene matches: 13. Here the CDR3 reads CSVRNPPSGGADEQFF. CDR3 coding DNA: TGCAGCGTTCGTAACCCTCCTAGCGGGGGGGCAGATGAGCAGTTCTTC.

This clonotype was seen a few times. The V and J genes are TRBV6-2 or TRBV6-3 and TRBJ1-5; 8 positions match TRBD1. The germline CDR1 and CDR2 sequences are MNHEY and SVGEGT. Trimming cost V 5 bases and J 2 bases; bases outside gene matches: 8. The CDR3 has 16 amino acids. Written as DNA, the CDR3 is TGTGCCAGCAGTACAAGTCAGGGGGCAGGCAATCAGCCCCAGCATTTT. Amino acid sequence: CASSTSQGAGNQPQHF.

This clonotype was seen at least ten times. The chain carries TRBV12-3 or TRBV12-4 and TRBJ1-5; 7 bases match TRBD1. This CDR3 spans 16 amino acids. Trimming took 6 bases from V and 0 from J; bases not matched to a gene: 8. The CDR3 reads CASSGQDTPSNQPQHF. The CDR3 bases are TGTGCCAGCAGCGGACAGGACACCCCTAGCAATCAGCCCCAGCATTTT.

V is TRBV20-1 and J is TRBJ1-5, with D tentatively TRBD1 (5 bases). The CDR3 is made up of 13 amino acids. Trimming took 6 bases from V and 5 from J, leaving 14 bases between them. Germline V gives CDR1 DFQATT, CDR2 SNEGSKA (reference sequence). The chain's CDR3 is CSARRGRDQPQHF. The CDR3 bases are TGCAGTGCCAGAAGGGGCAGAGATCAGCCCCAGCATTTT.

This clonotype was detected only a few times. This sequence joins TRBV11-2 and TRBJ2-1; D possibly matches TRBD1 or TRBD2 (5 bases each). Germline CDR1 is SGHAT and CDR2 is FQNNGV. V lost 3 bases, J lost 3 bases, and 12 bases lay in between. The CDR3 sequence is 15 residues long. The CDR3: CASSLGTWVYNEQFF. The CDR3 nucleotides read TGTGCCAGCAGCTTGGGGACCTGGGTCTACAATGAGCAGTTCTTC.

V gene TRBV6-2 or TRBV6-3 combines with J gene TRBJ2-6; the D is unclear. This CDR3 is 14 amino acids long. Germline lookup yields CDR1 MNHEY and CDR2 SVGEGT. Trimming pared 6 bases from V and 1 base from J, leaving 7 bases between. The CDR3 coding sequence is TGTGCCAGCAGCCAGTCTTCTGGGGCCAACGTCCTGACTTTC. Amino acids: CASSQSSGANVLTF.

This clonotype has just a few counts. The V and J genes are TRBV9 and TRBJ2-3; D gene unclear. This CDR3 contains 13 residues. The V end lost 0 bases, the J end lost 2 bases, and 4 bases lay between the germline ends. From germline, CDR1 is SGDLS and CDR2 YYNGEE. The CDR3 nucleotides are TGTGCCAGCAGCGTAGAGACCACAGATACGCAGTATTTT. Translation: CASSVETTDTQYF.

The chain couples TRBV5-1 to TRBJ2-6; 7 nucleotides align to TRBD1. Germline assignment: CDR1 SGHRS and CDR2 YFSETQ. The length of the CDR3 is 16 residues. Germline trimming cut 0 bases from V and 0 bases from J; bases unmatched to any gene: 0. CDR3 in DNA: TGCGCCAGCAGCTTGGGGGACAGCTCTGGGGCCAACGTCCTGACTTTC. This codes for CASSLGDSSGANVLTF.

There are a few counts of this clonotype. The chain has TRBV29-1 and TRBJ2-5; 8 bases line up with TRBD1. V shed 4 bases, J shed 4 bases, and the junction held 2 bases outside the gene matches. The CDR3 extends over 12 amino acids. Looked up from germline, CDR1 is SQVTM and CDR2 is ANQGSEA. The CDR3 bases are TGCAGCGTTGGAACAGGGGGAGAGACCCAGTACTTC. Encoded protein: CSVGTGGETQYF.

The rearrangement links TRBV14 to TRBJ2-3; 9 bases are shared with TRBD2. This CDR3 comprises 15 residues. From germline, CDR1 is SGHDN and CDR2 FVKESK. J was trimmed by 3 bases and V by 1 base; bases with no gene match: 2. In nucleotides, the CDR3 is TGTGCCAGCAGCCAAGTGCGGGGGGGAACAGATACGCAGTATTTT. Amino acid sequence: CASSQVRGGTDTQYF.

Ten or more counts support this clonotype. This chain connects TRBV21-1 to TRBJ2-6; the table's D gene call, TRBD1, was not cross checked with the DNA. TRBV21-1 counts as a pseudogene. This CDR3 contains 14 residues. The CDR3: CASSPSRGEPVLTF. The DNA for the CDR3 is TGTGCCAGCAGCCCGAGCAGGGGCGAGCCCGTCCTGACTTTC.

This clonotype has at least ten counts. The chain combines TRBV18 with TRBJ1-4; no firm D call. The V end was cut by 6 bases, the J end by 5 bases, with 10 bases between. Germline loops: CDR1 KGHSH, CDR2 LQKENI. This CDR3 is 13 amino acids long. CDR3 in amino acids: CASSNTTNEKLFF. The CDR3 DNA reads as TGTGCCAGCTCGAACACCACGAATGAAAAACTGTTTTTT.

CDR3 region: CAWSGGTGGVDQPQHF. The CDR3 region has the DNA TGTGCCTGGAGTGGAGGGACAGGGGGGGTGGATCAGCCCCAGCATTTT. The chain recombines TRBV30 with TRBJ1-5; 11 nucleotides agree with TRBD1. V lost 1 base and J lost 5; bases outside the gene matches: 7. This CDR3 has 16 amino acids. Germline V gene data show CDR1 as GTSNPN and CDR2 as SVGIG (reference sequence).

A few counts support this clonotype. The V gene is TRBV6-5, the J gene TRBJ2-7; TRBD2 might be the D (6 bases). The V gene's germline CDR1 is MNHEY and CDR2 SVGAGI. The CDR3 is 12 amino acids. The V gene lost 7 bases and the J gene lost 4 bases, with 11 bases spanning the gap. This chain's CDR3 is CASMGGAYEQYF. The DNA for the CDR3 is TGTGCCAGCATGGGGGGTGCGTACGAGCAGTACTTC.

This clonotype occurred a few times. J is TRBJ1-4 and V is TRBV29-1; 7 nucleotides agree with TRBD1. V was clipped by 6 bases and J by 12 bases; unmatched bases: 13. The length of the CDR3 is 13 residues. Germline V gene data show CDR1 as SQVTM and CDR2 as ANQGSEA. CDR3 coding DNA: TGCAGCGTCACCGGACAGGCCGAGTTGGAACTGTTTTTT. Encoded protein: CSVTGQAELELFF.

This clonotype was found many times. The gene calls are TRBV9 and TRBJ1-6; D is perhaps TRBD1 (5 bases). The germline CDR1 and CDR2 sequences are SGDLS and YYNGEE. V was pared by 8 bases and J by 6 bases, with 9 bases between. CDR3 length: 12 residues. CDR3 sequence (DNA): TGTGCCAGTGGGGGATCTAATTCACCCCTCCACTTT. Translating it yields CASGGSNSPLHF.

The chain carries TRBV7-9 and TRBJ2-7; D gene ambiguous. The V gene lost 0 bases and the J gene lost 2 bases, with 17 bases spanning the gap. Germline V gene lookup returns CDR1 SEHNR and CDR2 FQNEAQ (reference sequence). CDR3 size: 17 residues. CDR3 nucleotide sequence: TGTGCCAGCAGCTTAGCGCGTTCGACCCAAGCACCCTACGAGCAGTACTTC. This encodes CASSLARSTQAPYEQYF.